This is a list of T cell receptor beta chains from one sample in a study of T cells in Graves' hyperthyroidism and ophthalmopathy. MiXCR, applied by TCRdb to the multiplex PCR reads, yields one record per CDR3 protein. The sample consists of about 180,000 distinct CDR3 sequences, over 15% of them appearing once. Sequenced material: blood. These receptor sequences come from a woman in her forties or fifties with Graves' hyperthyroidism. The CDR3 runs from the conserved cysteine through the conserved F or W. Fields, in order: J gene, V gene, D gene, clone size, CDR3 DNA, CDR3 protein. A D gene is named only where the DNA matches it firmly. Clone size is given for some rows only: seen once, a few or many times, or a class if the clone is expanded.

TRBJ2-7 | TRBV5-1 | - | many | TGCGCCAGCAGCTTGGCGGTTGGTTCCTACGAGCAGTACTTC | CASSLAVGSYEQYF
TRBJ2-5 | TRBV5-1 | - | many | TGCGCCAGCAGCTTGGTGGGCGAGGAGACCCAGTACTTC | CASSLVGEETQYF
TRBJ2-1 | TRBV7-3 | - | many | TGTGCCAGCAGCTTAAGGGTGGGGGGGCAGAATGAGCAGTTCTTC | CASSLRVGGQNEQFF
TRBJ2-5 | TRBV13 | TRBD1 | many | TGTGCCAGCAGCAATACCGGGACAGGGAGAGAGACCCAGTACTTC | CASSNTGTGRETQYF
TRBJ2-1 | TRBV6-1 | - | many | TGTGCCAGCAGTTTATACGGGGATAACAATGAGCAGTTCTTC | CASSLYGDNNEQFF
TRBJ2-5 | TRBV7-2 | - | many | TGTGCCAGCAGCAGACCACAGGTGTTAGAGACCCAGTACTTC | CASSRPQVLETQYF
TRBJ2-3 | TRBV12-3/TRBV12-4 | - | - | TGTGCCAGCAGTTTCGGCGGGATGAGCACAGATACGCAGTATTTT | CASSFGGMSTDTQYF
TRBJ1-2 | TRBV6-7 | - | many | TGTGCCAGCAGTTCGCTCGGGACGGGCTACTATGGCTACACCTTC | CASSSLGTGYYGYTF
TRBJ2-3 | TRBV20-1 | - | - | TGCAGTGCTAGGCTGCATCGCGACGTTGCGCAGTATTTT | CSARLHRDVAQYF
TRBJ2-6 | TRBV5-1 | - | - | TGCGCCAGCAGCTTATGGACAACTGGGGCCAACGTCCTGACTTTC | CASSLWTTGANVLTF
TRBJ2-7 | TRBV2 | TRBD2 | many | TGTGCCAGCAGTGCTTTGGGGACTAGCGGGGGGGCGCACGAGCAGTACTTC | CASSALGTSGGAHEQYF
TRBJ1-2 | TRBV7-9 | - | many | TGTGCCAGCAGCTCTCAAGAACAGAACTATGGCTACACCTTC | CASSSQEQNYGYTF
TRBJ2-3 | TRBV11-2 | - | many | TGTGCCAGCAGCTTGATTAGCGCGGAAGATACGCAGTATTTT | CASSLISAEDTQYF
TRBJ2-1 | TRBV7-6 | TRBD1 | many | TGTGCCAGCAGCTTATACTGGGGACAGGGTGCCTACAATGAGCAGTTCTTC | CASSLYWGQGAYNEQFF
TRBJ2-7 | TRBV12-3/TRBV12-4 | - | - | TGTGCCAGCAGTTTAGGACTAGAGGGCAGGGGGTACGAGCAGTACTTC | CASSLGLEGRGYEQYF